This TCR beta chain was identified during a study of CD8+ T cells in alopecia areata. The overall study: A regimen of oral tofacitinib, 5 to 10 mg twice daily, was given to treated patients.

Extracted RNA was reverse transcribed, and the resulting cDNA served as sequencing template. Measured with immunoSEQ multiplex PCR; TCRdb has only the in-frame clones, and not every one. The sample comprises 110,000 to 150,000 clones, roughly half of which are singletons, and 0.95% to 1% rests with the top ten. The source was CD4+ T cells sorted from blood, collected at week 0. The origin of this receptor is a human donor with alopecia areata.

The chain's CDR3 is CSVEDADTQYF. DNA of the CDR3: TGCAGCGTTGAAGATGCAGATACGCAGTATTTT. The chain links TRBV29-1 to TRBJ2-3; D remains ambiguous. The CDR3 loop spans 11 amino acids. Trimming took 0 bases from V and 4 from J, leaving 2 bases between them. In germline, CDR1 is SQVTM, CDR2 ANQGSEA.